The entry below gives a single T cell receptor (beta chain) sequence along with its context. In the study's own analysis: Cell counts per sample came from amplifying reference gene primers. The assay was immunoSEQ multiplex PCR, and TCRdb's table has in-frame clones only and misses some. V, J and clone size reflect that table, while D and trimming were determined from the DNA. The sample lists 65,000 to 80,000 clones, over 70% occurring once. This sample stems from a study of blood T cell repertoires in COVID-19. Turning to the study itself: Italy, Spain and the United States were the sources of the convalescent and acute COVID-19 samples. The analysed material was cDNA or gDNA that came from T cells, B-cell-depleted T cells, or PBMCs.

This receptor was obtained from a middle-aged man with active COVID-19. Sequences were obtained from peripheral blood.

CDR3 coding DNA: TGCGCCAGCAGCCAAGATAGGACAGGGCTAAATTCAGATACGCAGTATTTT. Its protein is CASSQDRTGLNSDTQYF. This sequence joins TRBV4-1 and TRBJ2-3; 8 nucleotides align to TRBD1. The CDR3 runs to 17 residues. Germline CDR1 is MGHRA and CDR2 is YSYEKL. J gave up 4 bases and V 0 bases, and 9 bases lay outside the gene matches.